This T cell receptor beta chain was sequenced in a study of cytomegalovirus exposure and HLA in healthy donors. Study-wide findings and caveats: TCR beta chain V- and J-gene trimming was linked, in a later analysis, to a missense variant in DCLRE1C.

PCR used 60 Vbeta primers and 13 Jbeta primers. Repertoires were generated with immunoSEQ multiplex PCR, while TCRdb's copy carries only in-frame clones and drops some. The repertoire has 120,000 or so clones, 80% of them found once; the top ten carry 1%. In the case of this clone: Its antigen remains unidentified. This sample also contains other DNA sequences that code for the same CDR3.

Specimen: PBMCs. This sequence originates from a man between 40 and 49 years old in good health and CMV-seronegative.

The CDR3 DNA is TGTGCCAGCAGCCGGGGGTTCGAGCAGTACTTC. It encodes CASSRGFEQYF. The V gene is TRBV2, the J gene TRBJ2-7; perhaps TRBD2 as D (6 bases). This CDR3 is 11 amino acids long. V was clipped by 6 bases and J by 6 bases, with 9 bases between them. In germline, CDR1 is SNHLY, CDR2 FYNNEI.